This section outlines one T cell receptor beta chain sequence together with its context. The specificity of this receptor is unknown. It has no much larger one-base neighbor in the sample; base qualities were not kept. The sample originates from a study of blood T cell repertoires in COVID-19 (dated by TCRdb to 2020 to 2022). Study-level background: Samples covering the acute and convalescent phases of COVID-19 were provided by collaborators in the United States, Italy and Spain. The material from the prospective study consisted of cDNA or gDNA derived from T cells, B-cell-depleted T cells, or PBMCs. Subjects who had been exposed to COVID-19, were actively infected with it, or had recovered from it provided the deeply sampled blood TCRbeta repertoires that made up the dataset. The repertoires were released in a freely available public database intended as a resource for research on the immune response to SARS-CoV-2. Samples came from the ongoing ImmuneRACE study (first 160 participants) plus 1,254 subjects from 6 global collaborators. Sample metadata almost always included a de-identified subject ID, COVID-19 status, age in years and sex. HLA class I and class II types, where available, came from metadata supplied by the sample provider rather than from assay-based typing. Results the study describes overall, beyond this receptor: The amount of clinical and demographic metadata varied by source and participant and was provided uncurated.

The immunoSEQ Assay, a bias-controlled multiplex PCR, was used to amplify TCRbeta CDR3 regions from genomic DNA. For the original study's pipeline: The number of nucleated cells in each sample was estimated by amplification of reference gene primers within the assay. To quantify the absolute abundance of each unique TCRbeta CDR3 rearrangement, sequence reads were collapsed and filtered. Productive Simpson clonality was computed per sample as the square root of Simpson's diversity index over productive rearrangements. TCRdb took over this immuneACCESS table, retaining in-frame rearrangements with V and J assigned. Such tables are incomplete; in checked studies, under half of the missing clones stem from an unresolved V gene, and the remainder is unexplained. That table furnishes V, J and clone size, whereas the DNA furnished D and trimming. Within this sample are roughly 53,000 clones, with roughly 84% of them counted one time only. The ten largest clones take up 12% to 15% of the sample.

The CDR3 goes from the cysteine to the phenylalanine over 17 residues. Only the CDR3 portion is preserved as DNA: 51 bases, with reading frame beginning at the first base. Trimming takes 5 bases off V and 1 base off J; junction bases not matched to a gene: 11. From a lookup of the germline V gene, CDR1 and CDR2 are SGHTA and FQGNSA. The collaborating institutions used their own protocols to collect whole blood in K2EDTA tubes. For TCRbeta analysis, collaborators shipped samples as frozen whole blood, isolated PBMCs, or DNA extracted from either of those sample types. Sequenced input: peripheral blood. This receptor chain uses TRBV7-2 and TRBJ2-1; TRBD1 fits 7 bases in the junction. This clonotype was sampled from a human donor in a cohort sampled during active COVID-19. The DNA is TGTGCCAGCAGCCCGGACAGGTCGACGGTGTCCTACAATGAGCAGTTCTTC. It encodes CASSPDRSTVSYNEQFF.